This T cell receptor (beta chain) was documented in a study of molecular identifiers for immune sequencing clone quantification. The CDR3 consists of 16 residues. Deletions cut 4 bases from V and 4 bases from J, with 18 bases between. Germline V gene data show CDR1 as SGHRS and CDR2 as YFSETQ. TCRdb redid the calling of the PCR reads with MiXCR, one entry per CDR3 protein. The data hold about 630,000 distinct CDR3 sequences, with 25% observed a single time. The specimen was naive CD8+ T cells from blood, with Jurkat cell RNA spiked in. Subset of the sample: FACS-sorted CD8+CD4-CCR7+CD45RA+ naive T cells. V and J are TRBV5-1 and TRBJ2-1; either TRBD1 or TRBD2 may supply D (5 bases each). This TCR was recovered from a human donor in good health. Some libraries in this study had Jurkat cell RNA spiked in. The CDR3 sequence is CASSPEGFGAYNEQFF. The CDR3 DNA reads TGCGCCAGCAGCCCCGAGGGGTTCGGGGCTTACAATGAGCAGTTCTTC.